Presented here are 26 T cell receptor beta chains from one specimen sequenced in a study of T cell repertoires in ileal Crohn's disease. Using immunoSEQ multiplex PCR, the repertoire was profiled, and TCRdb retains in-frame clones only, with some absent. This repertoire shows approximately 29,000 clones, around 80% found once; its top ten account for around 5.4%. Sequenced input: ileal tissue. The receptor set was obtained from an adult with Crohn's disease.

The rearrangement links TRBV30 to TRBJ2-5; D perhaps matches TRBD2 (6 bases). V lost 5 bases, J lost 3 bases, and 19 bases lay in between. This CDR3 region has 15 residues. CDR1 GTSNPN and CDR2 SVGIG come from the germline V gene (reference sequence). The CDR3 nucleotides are TGTGCCTGGGGAACTGGAGGGCGAGAGAAAGAGACCCAGTACTTC. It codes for CAWGTGGREKETQYF.

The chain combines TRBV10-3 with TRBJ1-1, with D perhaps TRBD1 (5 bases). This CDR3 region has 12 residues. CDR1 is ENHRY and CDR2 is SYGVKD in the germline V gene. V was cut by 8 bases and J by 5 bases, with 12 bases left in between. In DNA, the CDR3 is TGTGCCATCCAGGGATCCAGAACTGAAGCTTTCTTT. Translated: CAIQGSRTEAFF.

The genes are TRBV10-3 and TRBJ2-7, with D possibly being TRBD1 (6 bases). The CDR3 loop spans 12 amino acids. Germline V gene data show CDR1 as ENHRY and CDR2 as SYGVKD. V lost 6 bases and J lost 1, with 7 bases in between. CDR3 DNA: TGTGCCATCAGAGGACAGTCCTACGAGCAGTACTTC. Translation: CAIRGQSYEQYF.

The CDR3 sequence is CASARGNTEAFF. The CDR3 coding sequence is TGTGCCAGCGCTAGGGGCAACACTGAAGCTTTCTTT. The chain recombines TRBV9 with TRBJ1-1; maybe TRBD1 (5 bases). This CDR3 is 12 amino acids long. Germline CDR1 is SGDLS and CDR2 is YYNGEE. V lost 7 bases, J lost 2 bases, and 9 bases lay in between. The full variable domain, with the rest looked up from reference TRBV9 and TRBJ1-1, is DSGVTQTPKHLITATGQRVTLRCSPRSGDLSVYWYQQSLDQGLQFLIQYYNGEERAKGNILERFSAQQFPDLHSELNLSSLELGDSALYFCASARGNTEAFFGQGTRLTVV.

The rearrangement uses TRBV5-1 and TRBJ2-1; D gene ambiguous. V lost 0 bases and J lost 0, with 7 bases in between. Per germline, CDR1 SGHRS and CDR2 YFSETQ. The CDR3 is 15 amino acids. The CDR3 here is CASSLETSSYNEQFF. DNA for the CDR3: TGCGCCAGCAGCTTGGAGACAAGCTCCTACAATGAGCAGTTCTTC.

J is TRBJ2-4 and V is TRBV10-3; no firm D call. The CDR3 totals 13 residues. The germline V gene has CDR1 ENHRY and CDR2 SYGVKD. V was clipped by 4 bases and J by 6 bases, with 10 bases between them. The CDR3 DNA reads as TGTGCCATCAGTGCCGGGTCCCGAAACATTCAGTACTTC. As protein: CAISAGSRNIQYF.

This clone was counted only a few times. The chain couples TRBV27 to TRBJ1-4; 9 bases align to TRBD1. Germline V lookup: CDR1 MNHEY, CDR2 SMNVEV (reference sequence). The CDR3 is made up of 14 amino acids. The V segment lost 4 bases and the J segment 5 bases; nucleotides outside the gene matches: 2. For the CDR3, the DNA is TGTGCCAGCAGTTCGACAGGGGGAAATGAAAAACTGTTTTTT. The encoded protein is CASSSTGGNEKLFF. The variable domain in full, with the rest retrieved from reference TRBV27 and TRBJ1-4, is EAQVTQNPRYLITVTGKKLTVTCSQNMNHEYMSWYRQDPGLGLRQIYYSMNVEVTDKGDVPEGYKVSRKEKRNFPLILESPSPNQTSLYFCASSSTGGNEKLFFGSGTQLSVL.

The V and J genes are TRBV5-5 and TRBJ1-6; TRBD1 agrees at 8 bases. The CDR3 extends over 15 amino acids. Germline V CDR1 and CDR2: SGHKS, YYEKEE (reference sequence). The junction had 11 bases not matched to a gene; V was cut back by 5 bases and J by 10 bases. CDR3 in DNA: TGTGCCAGCAGTCCTAGCTGGACAGGGATCTCACCCCTCCACTTT. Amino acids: CASSPSWTGISPLHF. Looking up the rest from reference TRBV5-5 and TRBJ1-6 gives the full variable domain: DAGVTQSPTHLIKTRGQQVTLRCSPISGHKSVSWYQQVLGQGPQFIFQYYEKEERGRGNFPDRFSARQFPNYSSELNVNALLLGDSALYLCASSPSWTGISPLHFGNGTRLTVT.

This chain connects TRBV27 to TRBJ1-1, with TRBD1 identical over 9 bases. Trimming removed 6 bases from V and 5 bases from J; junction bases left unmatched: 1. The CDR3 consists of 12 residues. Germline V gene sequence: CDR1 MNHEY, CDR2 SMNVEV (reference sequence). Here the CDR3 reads CASRGTGTEAFF. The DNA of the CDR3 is TGTGCCAGCAGAGGGACAGGGACTGAAGCTTTCTTT.

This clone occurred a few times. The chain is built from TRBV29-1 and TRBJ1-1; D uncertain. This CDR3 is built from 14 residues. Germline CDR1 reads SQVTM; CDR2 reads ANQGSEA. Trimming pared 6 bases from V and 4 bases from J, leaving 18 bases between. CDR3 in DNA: TGCAGCGTAAGCACCCAGTCGGCGGCCACTGAAGCTTTCTTT. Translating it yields CSVSTQSAATEAFF.

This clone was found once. The CDR3 here is CASSFRGAEAFF. CDR3 DNA: TGTGCCAGTAGTTTCAGGGGTGCTGAAGCTTTCTTT. The V and J genes are TRBV19 and TRBJ1-1; maybe TRBD1 (6 bases). Trimming stripped 5 bases from V and 6 bases from J, with 10 bases between. The CDR3 has 12 amino acids. Germline V gene data show CDR1 as LNHDA and CDR2 as SQIVND (reference sequence). The full variable domain, completed using reference TRBV19 and TRBJ1-1, is DGGITQSPKYLFRKEGQNVTLSCEQNLNHDAMYWYRQDPGQGLRLIYYSQIVNDFQKGDIAEGYSVSREKKESFPLTVTSAQKNPTAFYLCASSFRGAEAFFGQGTRLTVV.

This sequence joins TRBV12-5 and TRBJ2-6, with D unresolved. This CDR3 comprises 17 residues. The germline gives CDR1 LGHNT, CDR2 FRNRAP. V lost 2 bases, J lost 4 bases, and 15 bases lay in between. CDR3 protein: CASGLPTAGGGANVLTF. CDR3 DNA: TGTGCTAGTGGTTTGCCGACCGCCGGCGGAGGGGCCAACGTCCTGACTTTC.

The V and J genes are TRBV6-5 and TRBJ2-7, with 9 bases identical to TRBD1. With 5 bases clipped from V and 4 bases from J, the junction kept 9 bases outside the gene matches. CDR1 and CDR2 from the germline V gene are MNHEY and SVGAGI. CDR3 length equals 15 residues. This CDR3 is CASSPPGTGPYEQYF. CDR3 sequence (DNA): TGTGCCAGCAGTCCCCCTGGGACAGGGCCGTACGAGCAGTACTTC.

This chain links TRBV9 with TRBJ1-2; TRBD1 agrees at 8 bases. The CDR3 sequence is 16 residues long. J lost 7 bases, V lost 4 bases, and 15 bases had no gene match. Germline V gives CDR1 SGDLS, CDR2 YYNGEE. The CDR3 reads CASSTRIATGDAGYTF. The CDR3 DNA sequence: TGTGCCAGCAGCACCAGAATTGCGACAGGGGACGCTGGCTACACCTTC.

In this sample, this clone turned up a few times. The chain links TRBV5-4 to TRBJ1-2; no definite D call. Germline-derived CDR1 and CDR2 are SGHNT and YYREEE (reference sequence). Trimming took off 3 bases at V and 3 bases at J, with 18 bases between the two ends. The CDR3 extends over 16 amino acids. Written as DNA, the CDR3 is TGTGCCAGCAGCTACGGACTGACACTCGGGCACTATGGCTACACCTTC. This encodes CASSYGLTLGHYGYTF. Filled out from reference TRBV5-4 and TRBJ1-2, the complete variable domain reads ETGVTQSPTHLIKTRGQQVTLRCSSQSGHNTVSWYQQALGQGPQFIFQYYREEENGRGNFPPRFSGLQFPNYSSELNVNALELDDSALYLCASSYGLTLGHYGYTFGSGTRLTVV.

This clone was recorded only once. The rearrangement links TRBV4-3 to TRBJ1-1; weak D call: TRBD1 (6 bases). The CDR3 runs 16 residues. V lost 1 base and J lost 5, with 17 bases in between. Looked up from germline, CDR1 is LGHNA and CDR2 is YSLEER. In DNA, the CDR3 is TGCGCCAGCAGCCAAGTGGTCGGAGGGGGGGCTACTGAAGCTTTCTTT. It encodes CASSQVVGGGATEAFF.

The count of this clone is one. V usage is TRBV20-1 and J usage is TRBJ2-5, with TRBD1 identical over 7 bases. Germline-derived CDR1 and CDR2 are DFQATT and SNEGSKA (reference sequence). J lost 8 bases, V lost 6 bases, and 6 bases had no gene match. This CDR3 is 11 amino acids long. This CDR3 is CSAANRGTQYF. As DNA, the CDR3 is TGCAGTGCAGCCAACAGGGGAACCCAGTACTTC.

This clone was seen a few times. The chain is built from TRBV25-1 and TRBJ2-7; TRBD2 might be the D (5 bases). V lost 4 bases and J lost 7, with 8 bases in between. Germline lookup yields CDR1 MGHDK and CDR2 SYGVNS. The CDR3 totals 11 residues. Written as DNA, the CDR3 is TGTGCCAGCAGTGCACGGGGAGAGCAGTACTTC. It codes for CASSARGEQYF.

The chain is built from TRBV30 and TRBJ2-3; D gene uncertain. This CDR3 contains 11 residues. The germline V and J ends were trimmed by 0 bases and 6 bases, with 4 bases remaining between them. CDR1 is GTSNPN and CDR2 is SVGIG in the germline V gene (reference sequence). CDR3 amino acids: CAWSVEDTQYF. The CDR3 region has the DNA TGTGCCTGGAGTGTGGAGGATACGCAGTATTTT. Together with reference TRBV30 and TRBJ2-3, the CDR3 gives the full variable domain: SQTIHQWPATLVQPVGSPLSLECTVEGTSNPNLYWYRQAAGRGLQLLFYSVGIGQISSEVPQNLSASRPQDRQFILSSKKLLLSDSGFYLCAWSVEDTQYFGPGTRLTVL.

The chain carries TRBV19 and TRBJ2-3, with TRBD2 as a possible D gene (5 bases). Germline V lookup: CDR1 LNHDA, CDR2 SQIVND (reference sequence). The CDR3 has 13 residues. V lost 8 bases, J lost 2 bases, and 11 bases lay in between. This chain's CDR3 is CASSDLSTDTQYF. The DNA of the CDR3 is TGTGCCAGTTCGGACTTGTCCACAGATACGCAGTATTTT.

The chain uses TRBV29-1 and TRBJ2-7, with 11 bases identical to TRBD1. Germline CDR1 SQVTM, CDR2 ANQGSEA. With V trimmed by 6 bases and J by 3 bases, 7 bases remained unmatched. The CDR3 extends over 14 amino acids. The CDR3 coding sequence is TGCAGCGTGACCGGGACAGGGGGGAACTACGAGCAGTACTTC. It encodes CSVTGTGGNYEQYF.

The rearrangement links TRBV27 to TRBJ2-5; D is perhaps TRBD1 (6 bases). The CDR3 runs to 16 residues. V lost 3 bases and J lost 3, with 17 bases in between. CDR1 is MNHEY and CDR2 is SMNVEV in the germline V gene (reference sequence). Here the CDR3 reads CASSFIRGRGKETQYF. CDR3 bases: TGTGCCAGCAGTTTCATCCGCGGCAGGGGAAAAGAGACCCAGTACTTC.

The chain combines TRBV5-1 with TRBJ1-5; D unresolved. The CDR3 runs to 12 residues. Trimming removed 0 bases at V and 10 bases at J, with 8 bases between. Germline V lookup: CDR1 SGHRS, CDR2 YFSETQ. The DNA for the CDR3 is TGCGCCAGCAGCTTGGGGGAGGGTCCCCAGCATTTT. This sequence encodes CASSLGEGPQHF.

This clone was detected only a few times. The CDR3 DNA reads TGTGCCATCAGTTCCGCCGGGACAGGGTTCACTGAAGCTTTCTTT. Amino acids: CAISSAGTGFTEAFF. The chain couples TRBV10-3 to TRBJ1-1; 9 bases map to TRBD1. The CDR3 length is 15 residues. J gave up 4 bases and V 5 bases, and 8 bases lay outside the gene matches. The germline gives CDR1 ENHRY, CDR2 SYGVKD.

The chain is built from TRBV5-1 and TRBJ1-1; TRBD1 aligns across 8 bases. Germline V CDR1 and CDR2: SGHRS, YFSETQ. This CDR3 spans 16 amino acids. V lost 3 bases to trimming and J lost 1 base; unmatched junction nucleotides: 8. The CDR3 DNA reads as TGCGCCAGCAGCTGGGATGGGCAGGGGGCGAACACTGAAGCTTTCTTT. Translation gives CASSWDGQGANTEAFF.

The CDR3 coding sequence is TGTGCCAGCAGTGAAGTAAGACAGGGGGCTGGGGAGCAGTTCTTC. This sequence encodes CASSEVRQGAGEQFF. This chain links TRBV2 with TRBJ2-1; 10 bases fit TRBD1. V shed 1 base, J shed 10 bases, and the junction held 7 bases outside the gene matches. Germline V gives CDR1 SNHLY, CDR2 FYNNEI. There are 15 residues in the CDR3.